What follows are 29 T cell receptor beta chains derived from one specimen sequenced in a study of PD-1 blockade in mismatch repair-deficient tumors. Some clones are missing from TCRdb's copy, which holds only in-frame ones; the method was immunoSEQ multiplex PCR. This sample has approximately 110,000 clones, with more than 60% found just once. The specimen comprised peripheral blood, sampled roughly 13 months after starting pembrolizumab. The receptor source for this set is an adult with mismatch repair-deficient cancer.

The chain recombines TRBV21-1 with TRBJ2-3. TRBV21-1 is a listed pseudogene. This CDR3 is 16 amino acids long. CDR3 sequence (DNA): TGTGCCAGCAACCCCCGGGCCGTCCCCCTTCAAGATACGCAGTATTTT. As protein: CASNPRAVPLQDTQYF.

V and J are TRBV9 and TRBJ2-2; unclear D gene. V gave up 3 bases and J gave up 1 base, with 1 base separating them. The CDR3 length is 12 residues. CDR1 and CDR2 (germline): SGDLS, YYNGEE. The chain's CDR3 is CASSENTGELFF. CDR3 sequence (DNA): TGTGCCAGCAGCGAGAACACCGGGGAGCTGTTTTTT.

This clone was recorded only once. V is TRBV2 and J is TRBJ2-1, with 7 bases that match TRBD1. CDR1 SNHLY and CDR2 FYNNEI come from the germline V gene. The V gene end was trimmed by 11 bases and the J gene end by 9 bases; junction bases not matched to a gene: 19. The CDR3 runs to 15 residues. As DNA, the CDR3 is TGTGCCGACGGAATTACAGGGGCACCTACAGGTGAGCAGTTCTTC. It is translated as CADGITGAPTGEQFF. The whole variable domain, remainder taken from reference TRBV2 and TRBJ2-1, is EPEVTQTPSHQVTQMGQEVILRCVPISNHLYFYWYRQILGQKVEFLVSFYNNEISEKSEIFDDQFSVERPDGSNFTLKIRSTKLEDSAMYFCADGITGAPTGEQFFGPGTRLTVL.

This clone was picked up a small number of times. This chain joins TRBV7-9 and TRBJ1-1; D is perhaps TRBD1 (6 bases). The V gene's germline CDR1 is SEHNR and CDR2 FQNEAQ (reference sequence). The CDR3 runs to 15 residues. V gave up 3 bases and J gave up 4 bases, with 15 bases separating them. In nucleotides, the CDR3 is TGTGCCAGCAGCTTCCACAGGGAACCGGTCACTGAAGCTTTCTTT. As protein: CASSFHREPVTEAFF.

The CDR3 sequence is CASSLMDGAREQYF. The CDR3 region has the DNA TGCGCCAGCAGCCTAATGGACGGGGCGAGGGAGCAGTACTTC. The chain carries TRBV5-1 and TRBJ2-7, with D perhaps given as TRBD1 or TRBD2 (5 bases each). CDR1 and CDR2 from the germline V gene are SGHRS and YFSETQ. CDR3 length: 14 residues. V lost 4 bases and J lost 7, with 18 bases in between.

The rearrangement uses TRBV18 and TRBJ2-7, with TRBD2 as a possible D gene (6 bases). The CDR3 sequence is 16 residues long. V was pared by 6 bases and J by 2 bases, with 20 bases between. Germline CDR1 is KGHSH and CDR2 is LQKENI. CDR3 in amino acids: CASSLTPGLTTYEQYF. As DNA, the CDR3 is TGTGCCAGCTCTCTTACCCCGGGACTTACCACCTACGAGCAGTACTTC. Looking up the rest from reference TRBV18 and TRBJ2-7 gives the full variable domain: NAGVMQNPRHLVRRRGQEARLRCSPMKGHSHVYWYRQLPEEGLKFMVYLQKENIIDESGMPKERFSAEFPKEGPSILRIQQVVRGDSAAYFCASSLTPGLTTYEQYFGPGTRLTVT.

This clone appeared a few times. V and J are TRBV7-9 and TRBJ1-2; D is undetermined. Trimming stripped 1 base from V and 5 bases from J, with 8 bases between. CDR1 is SEHNR and CDR2 is FQNEAQ in the germline V gene (reference sequence). This CDR3 region has 13 residues. The CDR3 region is CASSLGLGYGYTF. Written as DNA, the CDR3 is TGTGCCAGCAGCTTAGGATTGGGGTATGGCTACACCTTC.

This clone has a handful of counts. The chain joins TRBV11-2 to TRBJ2-7, with 8 positions matching TRBD2. Germline CDR1 is SGHAT and CDR2 is FQNNGV. The CDR3 sequence is 15 residues long. The junction had 9 bases not matched to a gene; V was cut back by 3 bases and J by 5 bases. The CDR3 sequence: CASSFNPGGMNEQYF. DNA for the CDR3: TGTGCCAGCAGCTTTAATCCGGGAGGGATGAACGAGCAGTACTTC.

The chain couples TRBV6-5 to TRBJ1-2; D is unresolved. CDR1 MNHEY and CDR2 SVGAGI come from the germline V gene. CDR3 size: 12 residues. V was shortened by 11 bases and J by 0 bases, with 10 bases between the two germline ends. CDR3 protein: CASAGPNYGYTF. The CDR3 nucleotides are TGTGCCTCAGCAGGTCCTAACTATGGCTACACCTTC.

The chain recombines TRBV6-5 with TRBJ2-6; no clear D. V was pared by 3 bases and J by 4 bases, with 4 bases between. Germline CDR1 reads MNHEY; CDR2 reads SVGAGI. The CDR3 runs to 13 residues. The CDR3 is CASSYPGANVLTF. The CDR3 nucleotides are TGTGCCAGCAGTTATCCCGGGGCCAACGTCCTGACTTTC.

This clone was counted at least ten times. V is TRBV7-2 and J is TRBJ1-2, with a possible D match to TRBD1 (6 bases). Trimming removed 5 bases at V and 8 bases at J, with 21 bases between. Looked up from germline, CDR1 is SGHTA and CDR2 is FQGNSA. CDR3 length: 15 amino acids. CDR3: CASSPRGTGLGGYTF. Written as DNA, the CDR3 is TGTGCCAGCAGCCCCCGAGGAACAGGGCTTGGCGGCTACACCTTC. The variable domain in full, completed from reference TRBV7-2 and TRBJ1-2, reads GAGVSQSPSNKVTEKGKDVELRCDPISGHTALYWYRQSLGQGLEFLIYFQGNSAPDKSGLPSDRFSAERTGGSVSTLTIQRTQQEDSAVYLCASSPRGTGLGGYTFGSGTRLTVV.

The V and J genes are TRBV27 and TRBJ2-7; 12 bases are a match to TRBD2. V lost 3 bases and J lost 3; bases outside the gene matches: 3. The CDR3 totals 15 residues. The germline gives CDR1 MNHEY, CDR2 SMNVEV (reference sequence). CDR3 amino acids: CASSLRLAGVYEQYF. DNA of the CDR3: TGTGCCAGCAGTTTGCGACTAGCGGGAGTCTACGAGCAGTACTTC.

The V and J genes are TRBV6-1 and TRBJ2-1; TRBD1 might be the D (6 bases). Trimming shortened V by 2 bases and J by 9 bases, and 17 bases separated the two germline ends. Germline CDR1 and CDR2: MNHNS and SASEGT. The CDR3 is 15 residues long. The CDR3 coding sequence is TGTGCCAGCAGTGAAAGGGGACACAGGGTGGGTGAGCAGTTCTTC. This gives the protein CASSERGHRVGEQFF.

The chain carries TRBV18 and TRBJ1-1, with TRBD1 matching over 12 bases. With 2 bases clipped from V and 9 bases from J, the junction kept 4 bases outside the gene matches. This CDR3 contains 14 residues. The germline CDR1 and CDR2 sequences are KGHSH and LQKENI. CDR3 protein: CASSPEGQGAQAFF. The CDR3 DNA reads TGTGCCAGCTCACCAGAGGGACAGGGGGCTCAAGCTTTCTTT.

Only one count was recorded for this clone. The chain recombines TRBV5-1 with TRBJ1-2, with D hard to call. The CDR3 covers 14 residues. CDR1 and CDR2 from the germline V gene are SGHRS and YFSETQ. V lost 0 bases to trimming and J lost 4 bases, with 10 bases between them. This CDR3 is CASSLGPVSYGYTF. In DNA form, the CDR3 reads TGCGCCAGCAGCTTGGGTCCGGTGTCCTATGGCTACACCTTC.

The gene calls are TRBV5-1 and TRBJ2-7, with 9 bases fitting TRBD1. Germline-derived CDR1 and CDR2 are SGHRS and YFSETQ. V was pared by 3 bases and J by 1 base, with 2 bases of the junction left unmatched. This CDR3 region has 14 residues. The CDR3 DNA follows: TGCGCCAGCAGCTCCGGGACAGGGTCCTACGAGCAGTACTTC. This codes for CASSSGTGSYEQYF.

The chain is built from TRBV10-3 and TRBJ2-1; no clear D. CDR1 is ENHRY, CDR2 SYGVKD, per germline. The CDR3 consists of 13 residues. The V gene lost 2 bases and the J gene lost 8 bases, with 10 bases spanning the gap. The CDR3 loop reads CAISERASDEQFF. Written as DNA, the CDR3 is TGTGCCATCAGTGAGAGGGCGTCGGATGAGCAGTTCTTC.

The chain couples TRBV7-2 to TRBJ2-7; 10 bases are shared with TRBD2. CDR1 is SGHTA, CDR2 FQGNSA, per germline. V trimming: 6 bases; J trimming: 9 bases; junction bases outside the gene matches: 11. The CDR3 is made up of 14 amino acids. The CDR3 DNA reads TGTGCCAGCAGTCCTACCGGGACTAGCGCGGGGCAGTACTTC. This sequence encodes CASSPTGTSAGQYF.

V gene TRBV28 combines with J gene TRBJ2-5; 7 bases align to TRBD2. The V gene's germline CDR1 is MDHEN and CDR2 SYDVKM. The V gene end was trimmed by 5 bases and the J gene end by 1 base; junction bases not matched to a gene: 7. The CDR3 runs 15 residues. The DNA for the CDR3 is TGTGCCAGCAGTCCACTACTAGCGCGCCAAGAGACCCAGTACTTC. Amino acids: CASSPLLARQETQYF.

V gene TRBV4-2 combines with J gene TRBJ2-1; 11 bases fit TRBD2. Looked up from germline, CDR1 is LGHNA and CDR2 is YNFKEQ. The CDR3 covers 15 residues. With 2 bases clipped from V and 8 bases from J, the junction kept 5 bases outside the gene matches. This CDR3 is CASSQTSGSSDEQFF. The CDR3 region has the DNA TGTGCCAGCAGCCAAACTAGCGGGAGTAGCGATGAGCAGTTCTTC.

This sequence joins TRBV27 and TRBJ2-3; 12 positions match TRBD2. The J segment lost 3 bases and the V segment lost 5 bases, leaving 3 bases of the junction unmatched. The CDR3 totals 15 residues. The germline CDR1 and CDR2 sequences are MNHEY and SMNVEV (reference sequence). For the CDR3, the DNA is TGTGCCAGCAGTGTCCTAGCGGGAGGGACAGATACGCAGTATTTT. This gives the protein CASSVLAGGTDTQYF.

This chain uses TRBV14 with TRBJ2-7, with 11 bases identical to TRBD2. CDR3 length: 19 amino acids. The junction had 11 bases not matched to a gene; V was cut back by 0 bases and J by 1 base. CDR1 and CDR2 from the germline V gene are SGHDN and FVKESK. CDR3 in DNA: TGTGCCAGCAGCCAAGAACCCCCGTGGCCTAGCGGGGGGTCCTACGAGCAGTACTTC. Translating it yields CASSQEPPWPSGGSYEQYF.

This clone has only one observation. Its ends do not fully match the called genes, so a read error is possible. This sequence joins TRBV5-8 and TRBJ1-2; no firm D call. CDR1 and CDR2 (germline): SGHTS, YDEGEE. There are 16 residues in the CDR3. The CDR3 spells CASSQDEESPNYGYTF. The CDR3 bases are TGCGCCAGCAGCCAAGATGAAGAATCTCCTAACTATGGCTACACCTTC.

The chain recombines TRBV7-9 with TRBJ2-5; the match to TRBD1 covers 10 bases. V was clipped by 0 bases and J by 5 bases; unmatched bases: 3. CDR1 is SEHNR and CDR2 is FQNEAQ in the germline V gene (reference sequence). CDR3 length: 15 amino acids. In nucleotides, the CDR3 is TGTGCCAGCAGCTTAGCGGACAGGGGGATGGAGACCCAGTACTTC. Its translation: CASSLADRGMETQYF.

The rearrangement uses TRBV10-3 and TRBJ2-1; D may be TRBD2 (5 bases). Trimming cost V 7 bases and J 4 bases, with 14 bases left between them. The germline V gene encodes CDR1 ENHRY and CDR2 SYGVKD. The CDR3 is made up of 14 amino acids. As DNA, the CDR3 is TGTGCCATCACCCCCAGCGGAGCTTACAATGAGCAGTTCTTC. Protein: CAITPSGAYNEQFF.

About this clone itself: One junction end disagrees with the germline gene, perhaps due to a read error. The chain carries TRBV19 and TRBJ2-3, with D possibly TRBD2 on 5 matching bases. The CDR3 is 15 residues long. Germline V CDR1 and CDR2: LNHDA, SQIVND (reference sequence). The CDR3 reads CASSMGSLITDTQYF. DNA for the CDR3: TGTGCCAGTAGTATGGGGAGCCTAATCACAGATACGCAATATTTT. Using reference TRBV19 and TRBJ2-3 for the parts outside the CDR3, the full variable domain is DGGITQSPKYLFRKEGQNVTLSCEQNLNHDAMYWYRQDPGQGLRLIYYSQIVNDFQKGDIAEGYSVSREKKESFPLTVTSAQKNPTAFYLCASSMGSLITDTQYFGPGTRLTVL.

J is TRBJ1-2 and V is TRBV5-4; D is perhaps TRBD1 (5 bases). The V gene's germline CDR1 is SGHNT and CDR2 YYREEE (reference sequence). The CDR3 extends over 16 amino acids. V lost 4 bases, J lost 5 bases, and 21 bases lay in between. CDR3 in amino acids: CASSPESAGGRYGYTF. The CDR3 nucleotides are TGTGCCAGCAGCCCGGAGAGCGCGGGGGGGAGATATGGCTACACCTTC.

This chain uses TRBV7-6 with TRBJ2-4; TRBD2 agrees at 7 bases. Trimming took 1 base from V and 7 from J; bases not matched to a gene: 4. Per germline, CDR1 SGHVS and CDR2 FNYEAQ. This CDR3 is built from 14 residues. The CDR3 DNA sequence: TGTGCCAGCAGCTTAGGAGGACTAGACAACATTCAGTACTTC. Amino acid sequence: CASSLGGLDNIQYF.

This rearrangement joins TRBV7-2 to TRBJ1-1, with D possibly matching TRBD1 (5 bases). Germline loops: CDR1 SGHTA, CDR2 FQGNSA. The CDR3 is 15 amino acids. Trimming stripped 1 base from V and 2 bases from J, with 11 bases between. CDR3 sequence (DNA): TGTGCCAGCAGCTTAGGGGGTGGGGGAAACACTGAAGCTTTCTTT. This codes for CASSLGGGGNTEAFF.